These T cell receptor beta chains were read from a single sample in a study of blood T cell repertoires in COVID-19. The assay was immunoSEQ multiplex PCR, and TCRdb's table has in-frame clones only and misses some. The sample includes about 210,000 clones, 75% to 90% of them seen just once. Material for sequencing was peripheral blood. These receptor sequences come from a man aged 35-49 years with acute or convalescent COVID-19. Both conserved end residues are part of each CDR3. D genes are given only for firm matches. Expanded clones get a size class; other rows say once, few or many, or leave the size out.

j_call v_call d_call clone_size cdr3_nt cdr3_aa
TRBJ1-5 TRBV27 TRBD1 . TGTGCCAGCAGCAAGGGGGCGCTGGGCAATCAGCCCCAGCATTTT CASSKGALGNQPQHF
TRBJ2-7 TRBV27 TRBD1 . TGTGCCAGCAGCTCCACAGGGGAATTTTACGAGCAGTACTTC CASSSTGEFYEQYF
TRBJ2-5 TRBV5-4 . . TGTGCCAGCAGCAGGGGTAGGGACCAAGAGACCCAGTACTTC CASSRGRDQETQYF
TRBJ1-5 TRBV10-2 . . TGCGCCAGCAGTGAGCGGGAGGTCAGTGCGTATCAGCCCCAGCATTTT CASSEREVSAYQPQHF
TRBJ2-7 TRBV28 TRBD2 few TGTGCCAGCAGTTATCTCCTCGGGGGGGTGAGGCCAGGGGCCAGCTCCTACGAGCAGTACTTC CASSYLLGGVRPGASSYEQYF
TRBJ1-2 TRBV27 . . TGTGCCAGCAGTTTCTCCCAGGGAAGGTATGGCTACACCTTC CASSFSQGRYGYTF
TRBJ2-3 TRBV2 TRBD2 . TGTGCCAGCAGTGTAAAAGAGGGTGAGCGGGAGGGCACAGATACGCAGTATTTT CASSVKEGEREGTDTQYF
TRBJ2-7 TRBV18 . . TGTGCCAGCTCACCGGGGCGGGGGCTCTCCTACGAGCAGTACTTC CASSPGRGLSYEQYF
TRBJ2-1 TRBV5-8 . . TGTGCCAGCAGCCTAGAACCCGGGACAAAAGTTTCATACTACAATGAGCAGTTCTTC CASSLEPGTKVSYYNEQFF
TRBJ2-7 TRBV4-1 TRBD1 . TGCGCCAGCAGCCAAGGGACAGGGGAGGAGAACGAGCAGTACTTC CASSQGTGEENEQYF
TRBJ2-7 TRBV14 . . TGTGCCAGCAGCCCCCAGGGTGTCGAGCAGTACTTC CASSPQGVEQYF
TRBJ2-1 TRBV7-6 . . TGTGCCAGCAGCTTCTTTGTGAATGAGCAGTTCTTC CASSFFVNEQFF
TRBJ2-3 TRBV13 . . TGTGCCAGCAGCTTAGAACAGCCGTTCACAGATACGCAGTATTTT CASSLEQPFTDTQYF
TRBJ2-7 TRBV4-1 . . TGCGCCAGCAGCCAAGTTCAGGCTTTGGTCGAGCAGTACTTC CASSQVQALVEQYF
TRBJ2-7 TRBV3-1/TRBV3-2 . . TGTGCCAGCAGCCAGACAGGACGAAGGTACGAGCAGTACTTC CASSQTGRRYEQYF
TRBJ2-4 TRBV7-3 TRBD2 once TGTGCCAGCAGCCCTAACGGGCTAGCGGGAGGAGCCAAAAACATTCAGTACTTC CASSPNGLAGGAKNIQYF